The entry below describes one T cell receptor beta chain. As yet, its antigen is unknown. The data were taken from a study of T cell responses to AZD1222 COVID-19 vaccine. Study findings and constraints: The reported proportion of spike-specific TCRs targeting unmutated variant regions was nearly half. Just a handful of people given AZD1222 tested seropositive at baseline. Clonal diversity may have been underestimated, and the donors were mostly white British, with more females than males.

V gave up 8 bases and J gave up 0 bases; unmatched junction bases: 7. Germline CDR1 and CDR2: SGHNT and YYREEE (reference sequence). The CDR3 is made up of 14 amino acids. Sequencing was performed with immunoSEQ multiplex PCR; in TCRdb, only in-frame clones are kept and a portion is missing. The sample has 150,000 to 200,000 clones; roughly 92% are singletons. The chain combines TRBV5-4 with TRBJ1-1; 7 nucleotides match TRBD1. This sample comprised peripheral blood, obtained 28 days after the second AZD1222 dose. This clonotype was sampled from an adult who received the AZD1222 COVID-19 vaccine. CDR3 protein: CASSRQGMNTEAFF. The CDR3 DNA reads as TGTGCCAGTTCCCGACAGGGAATGAACACTGAAGCTTTCTTT.